These 17 T cell receptor beta chains were all obtained from the same sample, sequenced in a study of early T cells in non-severe SARS-CoV-2 infection (dated by TCRdb to the early 2020s). Library preparation was by 5' RACE. Instrument on record: NextSeq 500. The public reads were quality trimmed at Q25 with fastp and then assembled into clones with MiXCR by TCRdb, keeping productive beta chains. Rows merge per CDR3 protein into single entries with the most common DNA and genes. The sample table lists about 26,000 distinct CDR3 sequences, around 5.5% of them with a count of one. The ten largest clones capture 3.5% to 4.5% of the sample. The sequenced sample was whole blood. The receptors originated from an adult who was a healthcare worker with PCR-confirmed SARS-CoV-2 infection or an uninfected control (not recorded which).

This clonotype was picked up many times. At one end, the junction sequence differs from germline, possibly due to a read error. V and J are TRBV11-2 and TRBJ2-3, with 12 bases fitting TRBD2. The germline V gene encodes CDR1 SGHAT and CDR2 FQNNGV. This CDR3 has 16 residues. CDR3 nucleotides: TGTGCCAGCACCTTAGGACTAGCGGGGAGCACAGATACGCAGTATTTT. It is translated as CASTLGLAGSTDTQYF.

This clonotype was observed many times. The chain uses TRBV5-6 and TRBJ1-2; 7 bases are a match to TRBD1. The CDR3 consists of 13 residues. The germline CDR1 and CDR2 sequences are SGHDT and YYEEEE. V lost 4 bases to trimming and J lost 4 bases; unmatched junction nucleotides: 4. The chain's CDR3 is CASSRRTGYGYTF. CDR3 nucleotide sequence: TGTGCCAGCAGCAGACGGACAGGCTATGGCTACACCTTC.

The chain employs TRBV11-2 and TRBJ2-2; no clear D. V lost 1 base to trimming and J lost 0 bases, with 6 bases between them. The germline V gene has CDR1 SGHAT and CDR2 FQNNGV. The CDR3 has 15 residues. Written as DNA, the CDR3 is TGTGCCAGCAGCTTAGGGACCACGAACACCGGGGAGCTGTTTTTT. This codes for CASSLGTTNTGELFF.

This clonotype has ten or more counts. V gene TRBV29-1 combines with J gene TRBJ2-1, with 9 bases identical to TRBD1. Trimming cost V 7 bases and J 6 bases; bases outside gene matches: 10. Germline assignment: CDR1 SQVTM and CDR2 ANQGSEA. CDR3 length equals 14 residues. The CDR3 loop reads CSAGGGQGINEQFF. For the CDR3, the DNA is TGCAGCGCTGGGGGGGGACAGGGCATCAATGAGCAGTTCTTC.

This clonotype was found many times. This chain joins TRBV27 and TRBJ1-4, with TRBD1 as a possible D gene (5 bases). Trimming took 0 bases from V and 3 from J, leaving 8 bases between them. The CDR3 has 15 residues. The germline gives CDR1 MNHEY, CDR2 SMNVEV (reference sequence). The DNA for the CDR3 is TGTGCCAGCAGTTTATCGGGGCGGCCTAATGAAAAACTGTTTTTT. As protein: CASSLSGRPNEKLFF.

This clonotype was seen many times. The chain couples TRBV20-1 to TRBJ1-1; 7 nucleotides align to TRBD1. Germline V gene data show CDR1 as DFQATT and CDR2 as SNEGSKA (reference sequence). V trimming: 6 bases; J trimming: 1 base; junction bases outside the gene matches: 5. This CDR3 spans 13 amino acids. CDR3: CSASRTGNTEAFF. CDR3 DNA sequence: TGCAGTGCCAGCCGGACAGGGAACACTGAAGCTTTCTTT.

This clonotype was observed a handful of times. This chain joins TRBV10-3 and TRBJ2-1; 9 bases are shared with TRBD1. The V and J ends lost 2 bases and 0 bases, in that order; junction bases with no gene match: 8. Germline V gene data show CDR1 as ENHRY and CDR2 as SYGVKD. The CDR3 has 18 residues. The CDR3 protein is CAISETGGASLSYNEQFF. As DNA, the CDR3 is TGTGCCATCAGTGAGACAGGGGGCGCTTCCCTCTCCTACAATGAGCAGTTCTTC.

This clonotype was observed a handful of times. The chain links TRBV7-4 to TRBJ2-4; a possible D gene is TRBD1 (5 bases). Germline V gene sequence: CDR1 SGHVT, CDR2 SQSDAQ. This CDR3 contains 18 residues. The V end was cut by 5 bases, the J end by 0 bases, with 20 bases between. CDR3 bases: TGTGCCAGCAGCCCCCGGCGGTATTGGGGCCTAGCCAAAAACATTCAGTACTTC. Its protein product is CASSPRRYWGLAKNIQYF.

The table lists this clonotype with many counts. The chain recombines TRBV19 with TRBJ2-3; D is unresolved. With 2 bases removed from V and 2 bases from J, the gap between germline ends came to 5 bases. CDR1 LNHDA and CDR2 SQIVND come from the germline V gene (reference sequence). The CDR3 is 13 residues long. The CDR3 bases are TGTGCCAGTAGTATACAAGACACAGATACGCAGTATTTT. It codes for CASSIQDTDTQYF.

This clonotype has at least ten counts. The chain has TRBV15 and TRBJ1-5, with D perhaps matching TRBD1 (6 bases). Trimming cost V 0 bases and J 3 bases, with 15 bases left between them. In germline, CDR1 is LNHNV, CDR2 YYDKDF (reference sequence). This CDR3 has 17 amino acids. CDR3 DNA: TGTGCCACCAGCAGAGATCTCCAGACAGGACCCAATCAGCCCCAGCATTTT. Residues: CATSRDLQTGPNQPQHF.

The sample holds many counts of this clonotype. The J gene is TRBJ2-5, the V gene TRBV25-1; 12 bases are shared with TRBD2. This CDR3 spans 15 amino acids. Losses at the gene ends were 8 bases for V and 5 bases for J; bases not matched to a gene: 9. Looked up from germline, CDR1 is MGHDK and CDR2 is SYGVNS. CDR3 nucleotide sequence: TGTGCCAGCCTGCGGTCTAGCGGGGGGGCCGAGACCCAGTACTTC. Its translation is CASLRSSGGAETQYF.

This clonotype was picked up a small number of times. The J gene is TRBJ2-7, the V gene TRBV3-1; D gene ambiguous. Trimming took off 4 bases at V and 4 bases at J, with 17 bases between the two ends. Germline-derived CDR1 and CDR2 are LGHDT and YNNKEL (reference sequence). The CDR3 is 15 amino acids. CDR3 amino acids: CASSPLFPSLYEQYF. DNA of the CDR3: TGTGCCAGCAGCCCCCTCTTCCCCTCCCTATACGAGCAGTACTTC.

In this sample, this clonotype turned up a few times. This rearrangement joins TRBV18 to TRBJ2-7; TRBD1 matches at 7 bases. The CDR3 has 13 amino acids. V shed 3 bases, J shed 3 bases, and the junction held 2 bases outside the gene matches. The germline V gene encodes CDR1 KGHSH and CDR2 LQKENI. CDR3 sequence (DNA): TGTGCCAGCTCACCCGCAGGGGGCTACGAGCAGTACTTC. Translation gives CASSPAGGYEQYF.

This clonotype came up many times. J is TRBJ2-7 and V is TRBV20-1; 9 positions match TRBD1. This CDR3 contains 12 residues. Per the germline V gene, CDR1 is DFQATT and CDR2 is SNEGSKA (reference sequence). The CDR3 loop reads CSTGGSGYEQYF. CDR3 coding DNA: TGCAGCACAGGGGGCTCAGGCTACGAGCAGTACTTC.

This clonotype was found many times. V gene TRBV18 combines with J gene TRBJ1-4; possibly TRBD1 for D (5 bases). The V gene lost 0 bases and the J gene lost 7 bases, with 12 bases spanning the gap. This CDR3 has 15 residues. Germline V gene lookup returns CDR1 KGHSH and CDR2 LQKENI. The CDR3 loop is CASSPPVGVGEKLFF. The CDR3 DNA reads as TGTGCCAGCTCACCACCGGTGGGGGTTGGTGAAAAACTGTTTTTT.

This clonotype was counted many times. The V call is TRBV20-1, the J call TRBJ1-5; TRBD1 is a possible D gene (6 bases). Germline V gene lookup returns CDR1 DFQATT and CDR2 SNEGSKA (reference sequence). Trimming left V 4 bases short and J 1 base short, with 14 bases between. This CDR3 has 15 residues. This CDR3 reads CSAKQGHRSNQPQHF. Here the CDR3 DNA reads TGCAGTGCTAAGCAGGGGCACCGGAGCAATCAGCCCCAGCATTTT.

Ten or more counts support this clonotype. The chain couples TRBV7-2 to TRBJ2-7; no definite D call. This CDR3 has 14 residues. Trimming removed 3 bases from V and 7 bases from J, with 16 bases in between. Germline CDR1 SGHTA, CDR2 FQGNSA. The CDR3 region is CASSLGTAVDEQYF. The CDR3, as DNA: TGTGCCAGCAGCTTGGGAACAGCAGTGGATGAGCAGTACTTC. Using reference TRBV7-2 and TRBJ2-7 for the parts outside the CDR3, the full variable domain is GAGVSQSPSNKVTEKGKDVELRCDPISGHTALYWYRQSLGQGLEFLIYFQGNSAPDKSGLPSDRFSAERTGGSVSTLTIQRTQQEDSAVYLCASSLGTAVDEQYFGPGTRLTVT.